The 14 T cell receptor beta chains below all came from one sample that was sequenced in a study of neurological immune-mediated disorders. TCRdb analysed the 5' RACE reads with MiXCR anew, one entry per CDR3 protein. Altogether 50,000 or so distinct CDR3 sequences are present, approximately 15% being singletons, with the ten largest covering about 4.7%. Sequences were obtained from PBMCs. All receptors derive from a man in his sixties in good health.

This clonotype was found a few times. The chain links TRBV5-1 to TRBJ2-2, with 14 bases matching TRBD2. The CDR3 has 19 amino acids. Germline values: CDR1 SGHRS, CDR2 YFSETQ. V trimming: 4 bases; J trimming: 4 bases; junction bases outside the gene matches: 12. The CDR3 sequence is CASSPATSGRVSGTGELFF. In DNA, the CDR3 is TGCGCCAGCAGCCCTGCGACTAGCGGGAGGGTTTCGGGCACCGGGGAGCTGTTTTTT.

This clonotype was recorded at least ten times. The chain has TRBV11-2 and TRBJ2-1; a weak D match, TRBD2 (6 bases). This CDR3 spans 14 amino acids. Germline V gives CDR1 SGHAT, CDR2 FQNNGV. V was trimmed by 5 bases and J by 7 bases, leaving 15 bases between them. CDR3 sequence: CASSLGFRGNEQFF. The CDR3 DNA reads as TGTGCCAGCAGCCTCGGCTTTCGGGGGAATGAGCAGTTCTTC.

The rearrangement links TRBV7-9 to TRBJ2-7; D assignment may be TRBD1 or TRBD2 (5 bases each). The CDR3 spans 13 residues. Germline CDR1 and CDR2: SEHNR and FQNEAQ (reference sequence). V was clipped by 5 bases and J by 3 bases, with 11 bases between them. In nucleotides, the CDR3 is TGTGCCAGCAGCCCGGGGCGTATCTACGAGCAGTACTTC. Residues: CASSPGRIYEQYF. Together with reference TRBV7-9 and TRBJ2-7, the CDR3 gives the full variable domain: DTGVSQNPRHKITKRGQNVTFRCDPISEHNRLYWYRQTLGQGPEFLTYFQNEAQLEKSRLLSDRFSAERPKGSFSTLEIQRTEQGDSAMYLCASSPGRIYEQYFGPGTRLTVT.

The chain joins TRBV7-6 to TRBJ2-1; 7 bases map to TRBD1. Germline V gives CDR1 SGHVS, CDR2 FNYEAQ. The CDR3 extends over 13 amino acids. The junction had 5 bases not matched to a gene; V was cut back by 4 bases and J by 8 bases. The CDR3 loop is CASSSRGSDEQFF. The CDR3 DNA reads TGTGCCAGCAGCTCCAGGGGGTCCGATGAGCAGTTCTTC. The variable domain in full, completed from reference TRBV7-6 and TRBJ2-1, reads GAGVSQSPRYKVTKRGQDVALRCDPISGHVSLYWYRQALGQGPEFLTYFNYEAQQDKSGLPNDRFSAERPEGSISTLTIQRTEQRDSAMYRCASSSRGSDEQFFGPGTRLTVL.

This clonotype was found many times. CDR3 sequence reads: CASSPGYQETQYF. For the CDR3, the DNA is TGTGCCAGCAGTCCAGGGTACCAAGAGACCCAGTACTTC. This chain uses TRBV12-3 or TRBV12-4 with TRBJ2-5, with D tentatively TRBD1 (5 bases). The ends were cut back, 5 bases at V and 0 bases at J, with 7 bases in the middle. The length of the CDR3 is 13 residues.

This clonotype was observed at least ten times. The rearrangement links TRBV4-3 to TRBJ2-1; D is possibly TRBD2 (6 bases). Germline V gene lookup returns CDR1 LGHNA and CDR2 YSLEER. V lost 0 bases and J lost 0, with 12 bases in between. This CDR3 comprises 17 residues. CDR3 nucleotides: TGCGCCAGCAGCCAAGAGGTTAGCGGTTCCTCCTACAATGAGCAGTTCTTC. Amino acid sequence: CASSQEVSGSSYNEQFF.

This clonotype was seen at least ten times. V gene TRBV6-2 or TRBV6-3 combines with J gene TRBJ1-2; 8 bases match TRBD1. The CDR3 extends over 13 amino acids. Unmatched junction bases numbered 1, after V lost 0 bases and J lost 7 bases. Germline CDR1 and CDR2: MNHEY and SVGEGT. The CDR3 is CASSYSTGVGYTF. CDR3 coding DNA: TGTGCCAGCAGTTACTCGACAGGGGTTGGCTACACCTTC.

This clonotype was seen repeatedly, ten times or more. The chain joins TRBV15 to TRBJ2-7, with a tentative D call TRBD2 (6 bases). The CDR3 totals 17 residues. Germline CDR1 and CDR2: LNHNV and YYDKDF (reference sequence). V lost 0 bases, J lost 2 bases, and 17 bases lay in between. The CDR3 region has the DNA TGTGCCACCAGCAGAGATGGGGGTAGCGGAACTGCCTACGAGCAGTACTTC. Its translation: CATSRDGGSGTAYEQYF.

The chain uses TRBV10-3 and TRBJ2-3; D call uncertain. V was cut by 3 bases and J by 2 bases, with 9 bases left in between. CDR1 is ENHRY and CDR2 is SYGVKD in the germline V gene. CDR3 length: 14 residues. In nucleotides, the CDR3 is TGTGCCATCAGTGATGGTTTTGACACAGATACGCAGTATTTT. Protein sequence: CAISDGFDTDTQYF.

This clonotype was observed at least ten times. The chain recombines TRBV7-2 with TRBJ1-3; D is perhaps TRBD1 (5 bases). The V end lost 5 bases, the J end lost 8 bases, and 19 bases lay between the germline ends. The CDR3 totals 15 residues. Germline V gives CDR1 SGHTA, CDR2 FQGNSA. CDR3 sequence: CASSQQTRGIDTIYF. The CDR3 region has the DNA TGTGCCAGCAGCCAACAGACGAGGGGAATAGACACCATATATTTT.

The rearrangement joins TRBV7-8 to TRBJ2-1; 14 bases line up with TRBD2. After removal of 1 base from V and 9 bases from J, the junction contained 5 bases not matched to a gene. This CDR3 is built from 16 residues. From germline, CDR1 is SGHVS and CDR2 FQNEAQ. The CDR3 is CASSLVRLAGGGEQFF. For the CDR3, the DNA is TGTGCCAGCAGCTTAGTGAGACTAGCGGGAGGGGGTGAGCAGTTCTTC.

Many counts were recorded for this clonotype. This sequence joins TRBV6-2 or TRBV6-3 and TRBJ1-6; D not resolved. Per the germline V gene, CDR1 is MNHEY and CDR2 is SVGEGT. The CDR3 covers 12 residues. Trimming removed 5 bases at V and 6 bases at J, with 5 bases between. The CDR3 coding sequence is TGTGCCAGCAGTCCGGCTAATTCACCCCTCCACTTT. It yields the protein CASSPANSPLHF.

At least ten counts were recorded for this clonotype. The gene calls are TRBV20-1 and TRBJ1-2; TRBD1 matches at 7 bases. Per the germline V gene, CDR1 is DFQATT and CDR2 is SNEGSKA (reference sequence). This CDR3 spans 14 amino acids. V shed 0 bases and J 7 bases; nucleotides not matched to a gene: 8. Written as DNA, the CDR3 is TGCAGTGCTAGAGAAGGGGGCGAGGACGGTGGCTACACCTTC. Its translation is CSAREGGEDGGYTF.

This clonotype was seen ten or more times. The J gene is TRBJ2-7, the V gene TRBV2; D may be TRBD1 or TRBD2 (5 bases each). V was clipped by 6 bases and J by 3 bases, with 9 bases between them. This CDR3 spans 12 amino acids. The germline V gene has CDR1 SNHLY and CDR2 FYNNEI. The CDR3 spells CASRGDDYEQYF. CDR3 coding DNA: TGTGCCAGCAGGGGGGACGACTACGAGCAGTACTTC. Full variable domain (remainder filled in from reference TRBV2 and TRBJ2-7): EPEVTQTPSHQVTQMGQEVILRCVPISNHLYFYWYRQILGQKVEFLVSFYNNEISEKSEIFDDQFSVERPDGSNFTLKIRSTKLEDSAMYFCASRGDDYEQYFGPGTRLTVT.